These 11 T cell receptor beta chains came from one sample sequenced in a study of early T cells in non-severe SARS-CoV-2 infection. TCRdb re-derived calls from the 5' RACE reads in MiXCR, one entry per CDR3 protein. The sample holds around 84,000 distinct CDR3 sequences, roughly an eighth seen once. Sequencing was carried out using whole blood. Every receptor here comes from an adult who was a healthcare worker with PCR-confirmed SARS-CoV-2 infection or an uninfected control (not recorded which).

This clonotype turned up a few times. This sequence joins TRBV10-1 and TRBJ2-3; maybe TRBD2 (6 bases). CDR1 and CDR2 (germline): WNHNN, SYGVQD (reference sequence). The V end was cut by 9 bases, the J end by 8 bases, with 18 bases between. The CDR3 contains 13 residues. The CDR3 coding sequence is TGCGCCAGGTTGTGGGGACTGACGATTACGCAGTATTTT. It is translated as CARLWGLTITQYF.

This clonotype was seen only a few times. This chain links TRBV4-1 with TRBJ1-1, with D unclear. The CDR3 extends over 14 amino acids. V lost 1 base, J lost 3 bases, and 9 bases lay in between. CDR1 and CDR2 (germline): MGHRA, YSYEKL. The CDR3 region has the DNA TGCGCCAGCAGCCAAGGTGACATACACACTGAAGCTTTCTTT. The encoded protein is CASSQGDIHTEAFF.

The CDR3 DNA reads as TGCAGCGTTGAAGACGGAGTAACGGGCAATGAGCAGTTCTTC. It yields the protein CSVEDGVTGNEQFF. This chain uses TRBV29-1 with TRBJ2-1; no clear D. CDR3 length: 14 amino acids. Trimming removed 0 bases at V and 6 bases at J, with 12 bases between. CDR1 and CDR2 (germline): SQVTM, ANQGSEA.

The chain has TRBV6-1 and TRBJ2-5; 8 bases are shared with TRBD1. J gave up 2 bases and V 2 bases, and 4 bases lay outside the gene matches. Germline CDR1 MNHNS, CDR2 SASEGT. The CDR3 has 15 amino acids. CDR3 residues: CASSEQGAGQETQYF. DNA for the CDR3: TGTGCCAGCAGTGAACAGGGGGCTGGGCAAGAGACCCAGTACTTC.

The chain carries TRBV29-1 and TRBJ1-2; possible D gene TRBD1, 6 bases. Trimming removed 6 bases from V and 14 bases from J, with 10 bases in between. The CDR3 totals 8 residues. Germline lookup yields CDR1 SQVTM and CDR2 ANQGSEA. CDR3 coding DNA: TGCAGCGTCGACGGGACAACCTTC. Translation: CSVDGTTF.

This clonotype occurred a few times. This chain uses TRBV9 with TRBJ2-1; TRBD2 matches 8 bases. After removal of 3 bases from V and 4 bases from J, the junction contained 6 bases not matched to a gene. Per the germline V gene, CDR1 is SGDLS and CDR2 is YYNGEE. This CDR3 is 15 amino acids long. CDR3 in amino acids: CASSGLAQRYNEQFF. The CDR3 nucleotides are TGTGCCAGCAGCGGACTAGCGCAGAGATACAATGAGCAGTTCTTC.

The rearrangement uses TRBV14 and TRBJ1-2; 10 bases fit TRBD1. The V gene's germline CDR1 is SGHDN and CDR2 FVKESK. With 1 base clipped from V and 8 bases from J, the junction kept 10 bases outside the gene matches. This CDR3 has 16 amino acids. The CDR3 DNA is TGTGCCAGCAGCCAAGGAGGCGGGACAGGGGTTGGCGGCTACACCTTC. Protein product: CASSQGGGTGVGGYTF.

The table lists this clonotype with many counts. The rearrangement links TRBV20-1 to TRBJ2-6; the D is unclear. V gave up 5 bases and J gave up 0 bases, with 8 bases separating them. Germline V gene lookup returns CDR1 DFQATT and CDR2 SNEGSKA (reference sequence). CDR3 length: 14 residues. The CDR3 spells CSALSRSGANVLTF. DNA of the CDR3: TGCAGTGCTTTAAGCCGCTCTGGGGCCAACGTCCTGACTTTC.

The table lists this clonotype with a few counts. The rearrangement joins TRBV6-5 to TRBJ2-7, with 13 nucleotides matching TRBD2. Germline CDR1 is MNHEY and CDR2 is SVGAGI. There are 15 residues in the CDR3. The trim removed 5 bases at V and 4 bases at J, leaving 5 bases unmatched. CDR3 DNA sequence: TGTGCCAGCAGTACGACTAGCGGGAGGCAATACGAGCAGTACTTC. Its translation: CASSTTSGRQYEQYF.

This clonotype was observed a few times. The chain employs TRBV12-3 or TRBV12-4 and TRBJ1-1; 7 positions agree with TRBD1. V lost 6 bases to trimming and J lost 6 bases; unmatched junction nucleotides: 10. This CDR3 is built from 14 residues. CDR3 residues: CASRLKGARAEAFF. CDR3 nucleotides: TGTGCCAGCAGGCTTAAGGGGGCGAGGGCTGAAGCTTTCTTT.

This clonotype is labeled medium-sized. This rearrangement joins TRBV19 to TRBJ2-1; D might be TRBD2 (6 bases). V lost 0 bases, J lost 5 bases, and 14 bases lay in between. The CDR3 length is 16 residues. The germline gives CDR1 LNHDA, CDR2 SQIVND (reference sequence). The CDR3 region has the DNA TGTGCCAGTAGTATAGATCATGATAGCGGCAACAATGAGCAGTTCTTC. Its protein is CASSIDHDSGNNEQFF.